What follows are 32 T cell receptor beta chains derived from one specimen sequenced in a study of PD-1 blockade in mismatch repair-deficient tumors. Assay: immunoSEQ multiplex PCR; the TCRdb copy retains only in-frame clones and omits some. Here the sample spans around 120,000 clones, around nine tenths being singletons. Sample: peripheral blood, taken approximately 70 weeks after starting pembrolizumab. These TCRs come from an adult with mismatch repair-deficient cancer.

The chain links TRBV27 to TRBJ2-1, with D tentatively TRBD2 (6 bases). Germline loops: CDR1 MNHEY, CDR2 SMNVEV (reference sequence). Deletions cut 0 bases from V and 3 bases from J, with 12 bases between. The CDR3 contains 16 residues. CDR3 protein: CASSLSAAGIYNEQFF. The CDR3 DNA reads TGTGCCAGCAGTTTATCGGCTGCGGGAATCTACAATGAGCAGTTCTTC.

This chain connects TRBV5-1 to TRBJ1-4; D not resolved. V lost 0 bases and J 4 bases, leaving 10 bases between the germline ends. The length of the CDR3 is 15 residues. Germline CDR1 reads SGHRS; CDR2 reads YFSETQ. Here the CDR3 reads CASSLGAGVNEKLFF. The CDR3 DNA sequence: TGCGCCAGCAGCTTGGGGGCAGGAGTTAATGAAAAACTGTTTTTT.

This clone was recorded a few times. The genes are TRBV7-9 and TRBJ1-1; 7 bases fit TRBD1. J lost 9 bases, V lost 5 bases, and 6 bases had no gene match. This CDR3 has 12 residues. Germline CDR1 reads SEHNR; CDR2 reads FQNEAQ (reference sequence). Written as DNA, the CDR3 is TGTGCCAGCAGCCCCCGGGACAGTAAAGCTTTCTTT. This encodes CASSPRDSKAFF.

This sequence joins TRBV5-4 and TRBJ2-7; TRBD1 is a possible D gene (5 bases). The CDR3 extends over 13 amino acids. Germline-derived CDR1 and CDR2 are SGHNT and YYREEE (reference sequence). Trimming cost V 0 bases and J 3 bases, with 7 bases left between them. DNA of the CDR3: TGTGCCAGCAGCTTGGGGACATACTACGAGCAGTACTTC. Its protein product is CASSLGTYYEQYF.

This clone was picked up a small number of times. The V and J genes are TRBV19 and TRBJ2-5; D tentatively reads TRBD1 or TRBD2 (6 bases each). Trimming pared 7 bases from V and 5 bases from J, leaving 17 bases between. CDR1 and CDR2 (germline): LNHDA, SQIVND (reference sequence). This CDR3 spans 14 amino acids. Here the CDR3 reads CASTSDGGWETQYF. CDR3 coding DNA: TGTGCCAGTACCTCCGACGGGGGCTGGGAGACCCAGTACTTC.

The J gene is TRBJ2-7, the V gene TRBV5-1, with 8 bases fitting TRBD2. CDR1 is SGHRS, CDR2 YFSETQ, per germline. CDR3 size: 15 residues. J gave up 1 base and V 5 bases, and 8 bases lay outside the gene matches. CDR3 protein: CASSPRLATSYEQYF. DNA of the CDR3: TGCGCCAGCAGTCCTAGACTAGCGACATCCTACGAGCAGTACTTC.

This chain links TRBV5-5 with TRBJ2-7; TRBD2 matches at 11 bases. Looked up from germline, CDR1 is SGHKS and CDR2 is YYEKEE (reference sequence). The CDR3 has 15 amino acids. The junction had 8 bases not matched to a gene; V was cut back by 4 bases and J by 5 bases. Here the CDR3 DNA reads TGTGCCAGCAGCCGCTTAGCGGGAGGGCCCCACGAGCAGTACTTC. Its translation: CASSRLAGGPHEQYF. The full variable domain, in which reference TRBV5-5 and TRBJ2-7 provide the parts outside the CDR3, is DAGVTQSPTHLIKTRGQQVTLRCSPISGHKSVSWYQQVLGQGPQFIFQYYEKEERGRGNFPDRFSARQFPNYSSELNVNALLLGDSALYLCASSRLAGGPHEQYFGPGTRLTVT.

The V and J genes are TRBV4-1 and TRBJ2-3; the D gene is possibly TRBD1 (5 bases). The CDR3 extends over 17 amino acids. Germline V gene lookup returns CDR1 MGHRA and CDR2 YSYEKL. With 3 bases removed from V and 0 bases from J, the gap between germline ends came to 16 bases. In DNA form, the CDR3 reads TGCGCCAGCAGCCACGCACAGGCGGTCCTTAGCACAGATACGCAGTATTTT. Amino acids: CASSHAQAVLSTDTQYF.

V usage is TRBV29-1 and J usage is TRBJ2-7; 10 nucleotides align to TRBD2. The trim removed 0 bases at V and 3 bases at J, leaving 8 bases unmatched. This CDR3 has 16 amino acids. Germline CDR1 and CDR2: SQVTM and ANQGSEA. CDR3 sequence: CSVEDDLAGDIYEQYF. CDR3 nucleotides: TGCAGCGTTGAAGACGACCTAGCGGGAGATATCTACGAGCAGTACTTC.

This clone was found a few times. The chain recombines TRBV13 with TRBJ1-4; D is possibly TRBD1 (5 bases). The V gene's germline CDR1 is PRHDT and CDR2 FYEKMQ (reference sequence). The CDR3 contains 14 residues. V lost 5 bases, J lost 8 bases, and 15 bases lay in between. The CDR3 DNA reads TGTGCCAGCAGCCAAGGGGTTCCCAGCGAAAAACTGTTTTTT. This codes for CASSQGVPSEKLFF.

The CDR3 coding sequence is TGTGCCAGTACCCTAGGACAACCAACGGGGTATGGCTACACCTTC. The encoded protein is CASTLGQPTGYGYTF. The V call is TRBV19, the J call TRBJ1-2; weak D call: TRBD1 (5 bases). Trimming left V 7 bases short and J 5 bases short, with 20 bases between. CDR1 and CDR2 from the germline V gene are LNHDA and SQIVND (reference sequence). The CDR3 length is 15 residues.

The genes are TRBV6-6 and TRBJ2-7; no reliable D call. In germline, CDR1 is MNHNY, CDR2 SVGAGI (reference sequence). The CDR3 is made up of 12 amino acids. Trimming took 2 bases from V and 6 from J, leaving 8 bases between them. The CDR3 loop is CASSYGNGEQYF. Here the CDR3 DNA reads TGTGCCAGCAGTTACGGTAATGGCGAGCAGTACTTC.

The chain is built from TRBV4-1 and TRBJ1-5; D not certain. V lost 0 bases and J 0 bases, leaving 6 bases between the germline ends. The CDR3 is 15 residues long. Germline values: CDR1 MGHRA, CDR2 YSYEKL. The CDR3 DNA is TGCGCCAGCAGCCAAGAGGGGTTTAGCAATCAGCCCCAGCATTTT. Translated, it gives CASSQEGFSNQPQHF.

DNA for the CDR3: TGCGCCAGCAGCCCCATGGGGTGGGCTAGCGGATACGAGCAGTACTTC. This translates into CASSPMGWASGYEQYF. This chain links TRBV5-1 with TRBJ2-7; TRBD2 aligns across 7 bases. J lost 4 bases, V lost 4 bases, and 14 bases had no gene match. This CDR3 contains 16 residues. Germline CDR1 reads SGHRS; CDR2 reads YFSETQ.

V and J are TRBV2 and TRBJ2-1, with 8 nucleotides matching TRBD1. CDR3 length equals 13 residues. Germline loops: CDR1 SNHLY, CDR2 FYNNEI. The J segment lost 8 bases and the V segment lost 3 bases, leaving 3 bases of the junction unmatched. The CDR3 region is CASSDRGRDEQFF. CDR3 sequence (DNA): TGTGCCAGCAGTGACAGGGGGCGGGATGAGCAGTTCTTC. The whole variable domain, remainder taken from reference TRBV2 and TRBJ2-1, is EPEVTQTPSHQVTQMGQEVILRCVPISNHLYFYWYRQILGQKVEFLVSFYNNEISEKSEIFDDQFSVERPDGSNFTLKIRSTKLEDSAMYFCASSDRGRDEQFFGPGTRLTVL.

This clone has only a few counts. The V and J genes are TRBV6-4 and TRBJ1-2; no definite D call. CDR1 and CDR2 (germline): MRHNA, SNTAGT. V shed 11 bases and J shed 5 bases, with 9 bases lying between them. The CDR3 runs to 10 residues. In DNA form, the CDR3 reads TGTGCCCGCAATGCTTATGGCTACACCTTC. This sequence encodes CARNAYGYTF.

The gene calls are TRBV28 and TRBJ2-3; D is uncertain. V lost 3 bases and J lost 0, with 4 bases in between. The CDR3 is 13 residues long. Germline CDR1 and CDR2: MDHEN and SYDVKM. CDR3 DNA: TGTGCCAGCAGTTTGCACAGCACAGATACGCAGTATTTT. Protein sequence: CASSLHSTDTQYF.

The V and J genes are TRBV5-8 and TRBJ2-2, with 7 bases that match TRBD2. Germline CDR1 is SGHTS and CDR2 is YDEGEE. CDR3 length equals 15 residues. With 6 bases clipped from V and 2 bases from J, the junction kept 7 bases outside the gene matches. CDR3 residues: CASIKRDSNTGELFF. CDR3 bases: TGTGCCAGCATAAAGCGGGATAGCAACACCGGGGAGCTGTTTTTT.

This rearrangement joins TRBV15 to TRBJ2-7; D ambiguous. Germline CDR1 and CDR2: LNHNV and YYDKDF (reference sequence). CDR3 size: 13 residues. V was pared by 2 bases and J by 2 bases, with 7 bases between. CDR3: CATSRPGAYEQYF. The CDR3 nucleotides read TGTGCCACCAGCAGACCGGGCGCCTACGAGCAGTACTTC.

The genes are TRBV7-9 and TRBJ2-1; 9 bases are shared with TRBD2. The J segment lost 6 bases and the V segment lost 2 bases, leaving 8 bases of the junction unmatched. Germline V gene lookup returns CDR1 SEHNR and CDR2 FQNEAQ (reference sequence). The CDR3 has 16 amino acids. The CDR3 spells CASSLRREGRSNEQFF. In DNA form, the CDR3 reads TGTGCCAGCAGCTTACGGCGGGAGGGCCGTAGCAATGAGCAGTTCTTC.

The chain links TRBV13 to TRBJ2-4, with 7 bases aligning to TRBD1. The germline V gene encodes CDR1 PRHDT and CDR2 FYEKMQ (reference sequence). The V gene end was trimmed by 1 base and the J gene end by 4 bases; junction bases not matched to a gene: 4. This CDR3 comprises 15 residues. DNA of the CDR3: TGTGCCAGCAGCTTAGCGGGACAGCTTAAAAACATTCAGTACTTC. Residues: CASSLAGQLKNIQYF.

This sequence joins TRBV4-3 and TRBJ2-7; D might be TRBD1 or TRBD2, each matching 6 bases. V was trimmed by 3 bases and J by 2 bases, leaving 20 bases between them. CDR3 length equals 17 residues. Germline lookup yields CDR1 LGHNA and CDR2 YSLEER. The CDR3 sequence: CASSQSLGGRRAYEQYF. The CDR3 coding sequence is TGCGCCAGCAGCCAGAGTTTAGGGGGGAGGAGGGCCTACGAGCAGTACTTC.

The chain joins TRBV19 to TRBJ2-1; the D gene is possibly TRBD2 (6 bases). Germline V lookup: CDR1 LNHDA, CDR2 SQIVND (reference sequence). V lost 7 bases and J lost 2, with 15 bases in between. This CDR3 is built from 15 residues. The CDR3 protein is CASTRGTSAYNEQFF. The CDR3, as DNA: TGTGCCAGTACACGCGGGACGAGCGCCTACAATGAGCAGTTCTTC.

This chain uses TRBV10-3 with TRBJ2-7; D is possibly TRBD2 (6 bases). CDR1 ENHRY and CDR2 SYGVKD come from the germline V gene. Between the trimmed V and J ends, which lost 11 bases and 6 bases, there was a span of 26 bases. CDR3 length: 15 residues. The CDR3 sequence is CAAQRAGTSSVEQYF. The DNA of the CDR3 is TGTGCCGCACAGCGGGCAGGCACTAGCTCGGTCGAGCAGTACTTC.

The J gene is TRBJ2-2, the V gene TRBV29-1, with TRBD1 matching 8 bases. Germline values: CDR1 SQVTM, CDR2 ANQGSEA. The CDR3 has 16 amino acids. The V and J ends lost 1 base and 1 base, in that order; junction bases with no gene match: 5. DNA for the CDR3: TGCAGCGTTGAAGCCTCAGGGGGCAAGAACACCGGGGAGCTGTTTTTT. It translates to CSVEASGGKNTGELFF.

V is TRBV4-1 and J is TRBJ1-5; no reliable D call. The CDR3 is 13 amino acids. V was clipped by 0 bases and J by 5 bases, with 5 bases between them. CDR1 is MGHRA and CDR2 is YSYEKL in the germline V gene. The CDR3 loop reads CASSQDLYQPQHF. The CDR3 bases are TGCGCCAGCAGCCAAGACCTCTATCAGCCCCAGCATTTT.

J is TRBJ2-2 and V is TRBV4-1; D possibly corresponds to TRBD2 (5 bases). Trimming stripped 3 bases from V and 1 base from J, with 9 bases between. The germline V gene has CDR1 MGHRA and CDR2 YSYEKL. The CDR3 spans 15 residues. The chain's CDR3 is CASSHLGKNTGELFF. CDR3 nucleotides: TGCGCCAGCAGCCACCTCGGGAAGAACACCGGGGAGCTGTTTTTT.

In DNA, the CDR3 is TGTGCCAGCAGTCCCGCAGGACTAACCAATGAGCAGTTCTTC. Protein: CASSPAGLTNEQFF. The chain recombines TRBV27 with TRBJ2-1; D possibly corresponds to TRBD2 (6 bases). Germline lookup yields CDR1 MNHEY and CDR2 SMNVEV (reference sequence). The CDR3 is 14 amino acids. V was clipped by 5 bases and J by 6 bases, with 14 bases between them.

The chain uses TRBV27 and TRBJ2-7; D is tentatively TRBD1 or TRBD2 (5 bases each). CDR3 length: 14 amino acids. V lost 3 bases and J lost 0, with 9 bases in between. Germline CDR1 is MNHEY and CDR2 is SMNVEV (reference sequence). CDR3 residues: CASSFWGSSYEQYF. CDR3 DNA: TGTGCCAGCAGTTTCTGGGGGAGCTCCTACGAGCAGTACTTC.

This chain connects TRBV18 to TRBJ1-4; 9 bases are a match to TRBD1. CDR1 is KGHSH and CDR2 is LQKENI in the germline V gene. The CDR3 totals 16 residues. With 3 bases clipped from V and 6 bases from J, the junction kept 8 bases outside the gene matches. In nucleotides, the CDR3 is TGTGCCAGCTCACCCAGAGGGACAGGGATTGATGAAAAACTGTTTTTT. Its translation: CASSPRGTGIDEKLFF. The whole variable domain, remainder taken from reference TRBV18 and TRBJ1-4, is NAGVMQNPRHLVRRRGQEARLRCSPMKGHSHVYWYRQLPEEGLKFMVYLQKENIIDESGMPKERFSAEFPKEGPSILRIQQVVRGDSAAYFCASSPRGTGIDEKLFFGSGTQLSVL.

The chain recombines TRBV7-2 with TRBJ2-7, with TRBD1 identical over 9 bases. CDR1 is SGHTA, CDR2 FQGNSA, per germline. V lost 5 bases and J lost 4; bases outside the gene matches: 9. CDR3 length equals 15 residues. CDR3 amino acids: CASSRTGGSGYEQYF. The CDR3 DNA sequence: TGTGCCAGCAGCAGAACAGGGGGCTCAGGGTACGAGCAGTACTTC.

This chain joins TRBV10-2 and TRBJ2-3; TRBD2 agrees at 12 bases. Losses at the gene ends were 4 bases for V and 6 bases for J; bases not matched to a gene: 5. The CDR3 covers 15 residues. Per the germline V gene, CDR1 is WSHSY and CDR2 is SAAADI. The CDR3: CASSVGLAGMDTQYF. CDR3 in DNA: TGCGCCAGCAGTGTTGGACTAGCGGGAATGGATACGCAGTATTTT.